This TCR beta chain was captured by sequencing in a study of blood T cell repertoires in COVID-19. This CDR3 has 14 residues. Germline loops: CDR1 MGHRA, CDR2 YSYEKL. V shed 5 bases and J 4 bases; nucleotides not matched to a gene: 7. The protocol was immunoSEQ multiplex PCR, while the TCRdb copy is restricted to in-frame clones and leaves out a portion. The sample holds around 200,000 clones; approximately 80% are singletons and the top ten take roughly 6.3%. The sample was peripheral blood. This TCR was sampled from a human donor in a cohort sampled during active COVID-19. The chain is built from TRBV4-1 and TRBJ1-2; the match to TRBD1 covers 7 bases. CDR3 nucleotide sequence: TGCGCCAGCAGCATCCCCGGGACAGCCTATGGCTACACCTTC. Its translation: CASSIPGTAYGYTF.